This T cell receptor (beta chain) is from a study of shared clonotypes between healthy human individuals. Overall study results and limits: As a rule, naive subsets had a larger estimated richness than memory subsets.

As regards this clone: Its target is unknown.

A CD45RA-negative memory subset and a CD45RA+ naive subset were separated from the CD4+ cells. The CDR3 extends over 12 amino acids. Trimming took off 10 bases at V and 3 bases at J, with 10 bases between the two ends. Germline V gives CDR1 MNHNS, CDR2 SASEGT. The test was conducted at deep level. Data came from immunoSEQ multiplex PCR; TCRdb stores just in-frame clones and leaves some out. The data hold roughly 2,500,000 clones, with 80% to 95% observed a single time. The sample was naive CD4+ T cells from PBMCs. Documented subset: CD45RA+ positively selected. The clonotype was recovered from a man between 18 and 29 years old in good health. Some clones in this sample may be carry-over from other donors' samples. This chain uses TRBV6-1 with TRBJ1-5; possible D gene TRBD1, 5 bases. The CDR3 is CAIAGYNQPQHF. For the CDR3, the DNA is TGTGCCATCGCAGGGTACAATCAGCCCCAGCATTTT.